Following are 25 T cell receptor beta chains from one sample sequenced in a study of cytomegalovirus exposure and HLA in healthy donors. The PCR was carried out with 60 Vbeta primers and 13 Jbeta primers. Libraries were prepared by immunoSEQ multiplex PCR; TCRdb keeps only in-frame clonotypes and omits some of them. The table has roughly 93,000 clones, roughly 82% seen once. Sequencing was performed on PBMCs. Every receptor here comes from a human donor in good health.

The rearrangement joins TRBV29-1 to TRBJ1-1; D uncertain. Germline V CDR1 and CDR2: SQVTM, ANQGSEA. Trimming stripped 4 bases from V and 1 base from J, with 7 bases between. This CDR3 has 12 amino acids. CDR3 bases: TGCAGCGTTGCGGACTGGAACACTGAAGCTTTCTTT. Its translation is CSVADWNTEAFF.

The rearrangement uses TRBV29-1 and TRBJ1-1; D may be TRBD1 (6 bases). The CDR3 is 13 amino acids. The V end was cut by 4 bases, the J end by 4 bases, with 13 bases between. In germline, CDR1 is SQVTM, CDR2 ANQGSEA. The CDR3 region has the DNA TGCAGCGTTGCAGGGAGGGGGGCCACTGAAGCTTTCTTT. Translation gives CSVAGRGATEAFF.

The chain couples TRBV5-1 to TRBJ2-5; tentatively, D is TRBD1 (5 bases). The germline V gene encodes CDR1 SGHRS and CDR2 YFSETQ. CDR3 length: 13 amino acids. V was shortened by 3 bases and J by 11 bases, with 17 bases between the two germline ends. The CDR3 protein is CASSSRGGKGQYF. CDR3 DNA sequence: TGCGCCAGCAGCTCGCGAGGCGGAAAGGGGCAGTACTTC.

This clone is a singleton in its sample. CDR3: CASRPGVFYNEQFF. CDR3 DNA: TGTGCCAGCAGACCGGGTGTATTCTACAATGAGCAGTTCTTC. The chain uses TRBV6-5 and TRBJ2-1; D is unclear. This CDR3 spans 14 amino acids. With 6 bases removed from V and 3 bases from J, the gap between germline ends came to 12 bases. Germline values: CDR1 MNHEY, CDR2 SVGAGI.

This clone was observed once. The chain uses TRBV27 and TRBJ1-5, with D possibly being TRBD1 (6 bases). The CDR3 covers 16 residues. Germline V gene lookup returns CDR1 MNHEY and CDR2 SMNVEV (reference sequence). Trimming pared 0 bases from V and 11 bases from J, leaving 20 bases between. The DNA of the CDR3 is TGTGCCAGCAGTTTATCGTTTACAGGGACCGTTGGGGCCCAGCATTTT. This gives the protein CASSLSFTGTVGAQHF.

The chain combines TRBV15 with TRBJ1-1, with no clear D. Between the trimmed V and J ends, which lost 6 bases and 4 bases, there was a span of 15 bases. Germline values: CDR1 LNHNV, CDR2 YYDKDF (reference sequence). The CDR3 covers 14 residues. The CDR3 protein is CATRFEGSATEAFF. The CDR3 DNA reads TGTGCCACCAGGTTTGAGGGATCCGCCACTGAAGCTTTCTTT.

The chain joins TRBV11-2 to TRBJ2-6; possibly TRBD2 for D (6 bases). Germline loops: CDR1 SGHAT, CDR2 FQNNGV. The V and J ends lost 4 bases and 0 bases respectively, with 10 bases between them. This CDR3 spans 16 amino acids. The CDR3, as DNA: TGTGCCAGCAGCTCGGGACTGATCTCTGGGGCCAACGTCCTGACTTTC. This encodes CASSSGLISGANVLTF.

This chain joins TRBV30 and TRBJ2-3; D may be TRBD2 (5 bases). CDR1 GTSNPN and CDR2 SVGIG come from the germline V gene (reference sequence). V dropped 1 base and J dropped 2 bases, with 13 bases sitting between them. This CDR3 spans 15 amino acids. CDR3 in amino acids: CAWSDTVTTTDTQYF. The CDR3 DNA reads TGTGCCTGGAGTGACACAGTGACTACCACAGATACGCAGTATTTT.

The chain has TRBV19 and TRBJ2-2, with 8 nucleotides matching TRBD1. The V segment lost 6 bases and the J segment 4 bases; nucleotides outside the gene matches: 7. This CDR3 comprises 15 residues. The germline V gene encodes CDR1 LNHDA and CDR2 SQIVND (reference sequence). DNA for the CDR3: TGTGCCAGTAGGCGGGGACAGGCGGGCACCGGGGAGCTGTTTTTT. It yields the protein CASRRGQAGTGELFF.

The chain couples TRBV11-2 to TRBJ2-4; 7 positions match TRBD1. The V gene end was trimmed by 4 bases and the J gene end by 15 bases; junction bases not matched to a gene: 12. From germline, CDR1 is SGHAT and CDR2 FQNNGV. The CDR3 spans 13 residues. CDR3 sequence: CASSSPRQNRGYF. The CDR3 DNA reads as TGTGCCAGCAGCTCCCCACGACAGAACAGGGGGTACTTC.

This clone was detected once. V gene TRBV29-1 combines with J gene TRBJ1-1, with 8 bases lining up with TRBD1. The CDR3 contains 14 residues. V gave up 7 bases and J gave up 4 bases; unmatched junction bases: 11. Germline V CDR1 and CDR2: SQVTM, ANQGSEA. The chain's CDR3 is CSAETDRGGTEAFF. The CDR3 nucleotides read TGCAGCGCAGAAACCGACAGGGGTGGCACTGAAGCTTTCTTT.

This chain uses TRBV6-5 with TRBJ2-7; D not resolved. Looked up from germline, CDR1 is MNHEY and CDR2 is SVGAGI. The CDR3 has 12 amino acids. Trimming stripped 2 bases from V and 8 bases from J, with 10 bases between. The CDR3 nucleotides read TGTGCCAGCAGTTACACCGAGGTCCAGCAGTACTTC. This sequence encodes CASSYTEVQQYF.

This sequence joins TRBV9 and TRBJ1-2; 8 nucleotides agree with TRBD1. This CDR3 contains 18 residues. V was pared by 4 bases and J by 6 bases, with 20 bases of the junction left unmatched. Germline V gives CDR1 SGDLS, CDR2 YYNGEE. The CDR3, as DNA: TGTGCCAGCAGCCCTCCATCATGGGTAAGGCAGGGGGCCCATGGCTACACCTTC. This sequence encodes CASSPPSWVRQGAHGYTF.

The chain carries TRBV4-2 and TRBJ1-4, with 8 bases that match TRBD1. In germline, CDR1 is LGHNA, CDR2 YNFKEQ. The ends lost 3 bases at V and 9 bases at J; junction bases unmatched: 9. The CDR3 has 15 amino acids. The chain's CDR3 is CASSQVDRDLKKLFF. The CDR3 coding sequence is TGTGCCAGCAGCCAGGTGGACAGGGACCTTAAAAAACTGTTTTTT.

The J gene is TRBJ2-1, the V gene TRBV29-1, with D possibly TRBD2 on 6 matching bases. Germline CDR1 and CDR2: SQVTM and ANQGSEA. V lost 7 bases to trimming and J lost 6 bases, with 16 bases between them. The CDR3 consists of 13 residues. The CDR3 DNA sequence: TGCAGCGGGGTCGCGGGGAGAGGCAATGAGCAGTTCTTC. This gives the protein CSGVAGRGNEQFF.

The rearrangement joins TRBV5-6 to TRBJ1-2; D possibly corresponds to TRBD1 (6 bases). This CDR3 contains 16 residues. Trimming left V 6 bases short and J 0 bases short, with 18 bases between. Germline-derived CDR1 and CDR2 are SGHDT and YYEEEE. CDR3: CASTLGAWGTNYGYTF. The CDR3 DNA sequence: TGTGCCAGCACCCTGGGGGCGTGGGGAACTAACTATGGCTACACCTTC.

The V gene is TRBV6-5, the J gene TRBJ2-3; 7 nucleotides line up with TRBD2. Trimming removed 6 bases from V and 4 bases from J; junction bases left unmatched: 10. Germline CDR1 is MNHEY and CDR2 is SVGAGI. The CDR3 has 15 amino acids. In DNA, the CDR3 is TGTGCCAGCAGAGATGGACTAGTGGGGCCAGATACGCAGTATTTT. Protein sequence: CASRDGLVGPDTQYF.

V usage is TRBV9 and J usage is TRBJ1-4; possible D gene TRBD1, 5 bases. The CDR3 extends over 16 amino acids. V lost 0 bases and J 7 bases, leaving 16 bases between the germline ends. Germline V gives CDR1 SGDLS, CDR2 YYNGEE. CDR3 DNA: TGTGCCAGCAGCGTAGCTCCGGGGCCGGGGGGTGAAAAACTGTTTTTT. Residues: CASSVAPGPGGEKLFF.

This clone has a handful of counts. The chain joins TRBV7-9 to TRBJ2-7; 10 positions agree with TRBD2. This CDR3 has 14 residues. Trimming took 1 base from V and 7 from J; bases not matched to a gene: 4. Looked up from germline, CDR1 is SEHNR and CDR2 is FQNEAQ (reference sequence). The CDR3 DNA reads TGTGCCAGCAGCTTAGGCCTAGCGGGGGAGGAGCAGTACTTC. It specifies CASSLGLAGEEQYF.

This chain joins TRBV7-6 and TRBJ1-1; 7 bases line up with TRBD1. The junction had 6 bases not matched to a gene; V was cut back by 9 bases and J by 2 bases. The CDR3 totals 13 residues. Germline-derived CDR1 and CDR2 are SGHVS and FNYEAQ. The CDR3: CASAGGINTEAFF. The CDR3 DNA reads TGTGCCAGTGCAGGGGGGATTAACACTGAAGCTTTCTTT.

This chain joins TRBV5-6 and TRBJ1-1, with a tentative D call TRBD1 (5 bases). The germline V gene has CDR1 SGHDT and CDR2 YYEEEE. Trimming removed 1 base from V and 8 bases from J, with 9 bases in between. There are 12 residues in the CDR3. CDR3 protein: CASSLLQAEAFF. CDR3 coding DNA: TGTGCCAGCAGCTTGCTACAGGCCGAAGCTTTCTTT.

This clone appeared once. The rearrangement links TRBV6-5 to TRBJ2-7, with 8 bases matching TRBD1. This CDR3 is built from 14 residues. Germline trimming cut 4 bases from V and 3 bases from J; bases unmatched to any gene: 5. The germline CDR1 and CDR2 sequences are MNHEY and SVGAGI. CDR3 protein: CASSFGRGLYEQYF. As DNA, the CDR3 is TGTGCCAGCAGTTTTGGCAGGGGGCTCTACGAGCAGTACTTC.

This sequence joins TRBV6-1 and TRBJ1-1; TRBD1 might be the D (5 bases). V was cut by 4 bases and J by 4 bases, with 19 bases left in between. The length of the CDR3 is 16 residues. Germline V gene lookup returns CDR1 MNHNS and CDR2 SASEGT. CDR3 coding DNA: TGTGCCAGCAGTGCGGCCGCCCGGGGGTTGGGCACTGAAGCTTTCTTT. As protein: CASSAAARGLGTEAFF.

This chain joins TRBV5-8 and TRBJ2-1; D is ambiguous. CDR3 length: 13 residues. The germline V and J ends were trimmed by 0 bases and 7 bases, with 8 bases remaining between them. The germline V gene has CDR1 SGHTS and CDR2 YDEGEE. The CDR3 protein is CASSLDISNEQFF. The CDR3 DNA reads TGTGCCAGCAGCTTGGATATTAGTAATGAGCAGTTCTTC.

The chain joins TRBV6-1 to TRBJ2-1; maybe TRBD2 (6 bases). The V gene lost 2 bases and the J gene lost 6 bases, with 8 bases spanning the gap. There are 13 residues in the CDR3. Per the germline V gene, CDR1 is MNHNS and CDR2 is SASEGT. DNA of the CDR3: TGTGCCAGCAGTGAACTGACTAGCAATGAGCAGTTCTTC. Translating gives CASSELTSNEQFF.